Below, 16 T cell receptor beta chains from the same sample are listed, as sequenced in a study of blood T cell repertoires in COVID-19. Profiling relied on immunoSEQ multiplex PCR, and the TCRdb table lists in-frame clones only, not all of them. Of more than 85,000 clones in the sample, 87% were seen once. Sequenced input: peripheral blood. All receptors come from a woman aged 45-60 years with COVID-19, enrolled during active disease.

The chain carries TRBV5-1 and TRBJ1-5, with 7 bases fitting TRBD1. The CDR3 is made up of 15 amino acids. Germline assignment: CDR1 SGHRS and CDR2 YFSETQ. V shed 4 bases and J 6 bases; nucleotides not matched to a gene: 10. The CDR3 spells CASSEQGSAGQPQHF. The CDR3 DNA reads TGCGCCAGCAGCGAACAGGGGTCGGCGGGTCAGCCCCAGCATTTT.

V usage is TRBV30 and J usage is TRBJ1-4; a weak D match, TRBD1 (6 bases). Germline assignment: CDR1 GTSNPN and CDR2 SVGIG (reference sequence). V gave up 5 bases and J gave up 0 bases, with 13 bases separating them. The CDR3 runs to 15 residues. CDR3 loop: CAWGGGVATNEKLFF. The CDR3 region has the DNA TGTGCCTGGGGAGGGGGGGTTGCAACTAATGAAAAACTGTTTTTT.

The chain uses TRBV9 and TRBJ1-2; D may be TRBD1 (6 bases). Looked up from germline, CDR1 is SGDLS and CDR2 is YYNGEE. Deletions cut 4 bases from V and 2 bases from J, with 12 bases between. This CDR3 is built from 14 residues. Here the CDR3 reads CASSLQGANYGYTF. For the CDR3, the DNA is TGTGCCAGCAGCCTACAGGGAGCGAACTATGGCTACACCTTC.

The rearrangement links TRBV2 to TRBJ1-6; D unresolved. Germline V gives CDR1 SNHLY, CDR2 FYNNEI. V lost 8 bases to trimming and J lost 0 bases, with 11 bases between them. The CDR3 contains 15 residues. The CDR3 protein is CASWAGSSYNSPLHF. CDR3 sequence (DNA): TGTGCCAGCTGGGCAGGAAGCTCCTATAATTCACCCCTCCACTTT.

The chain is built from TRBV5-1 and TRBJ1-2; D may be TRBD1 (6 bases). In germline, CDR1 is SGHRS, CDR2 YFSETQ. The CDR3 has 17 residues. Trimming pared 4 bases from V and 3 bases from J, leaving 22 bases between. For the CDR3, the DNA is TGCGCCAGCAGCCGTTCGAAGGGGCAGGGACAAGACTATGGCTACACCTTC. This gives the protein CASSRSKGQGQDYGYTF.

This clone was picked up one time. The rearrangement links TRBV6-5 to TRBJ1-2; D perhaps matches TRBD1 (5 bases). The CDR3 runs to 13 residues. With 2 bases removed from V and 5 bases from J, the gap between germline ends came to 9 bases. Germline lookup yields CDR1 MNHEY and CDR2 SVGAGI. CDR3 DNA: TGTGCCAGCAGTTACGCCCAGGGATATGGCTACACCTTC. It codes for CASSYAQGYGYTF.

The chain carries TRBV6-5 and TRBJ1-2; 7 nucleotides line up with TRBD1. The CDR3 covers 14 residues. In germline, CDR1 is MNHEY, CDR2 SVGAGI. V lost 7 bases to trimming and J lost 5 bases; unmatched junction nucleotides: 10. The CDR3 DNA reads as TGTGCCAGCACTAAAGGCGGGACAGAGTATGGCTACACCTTC. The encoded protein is CASTKGGTEYGYTF.

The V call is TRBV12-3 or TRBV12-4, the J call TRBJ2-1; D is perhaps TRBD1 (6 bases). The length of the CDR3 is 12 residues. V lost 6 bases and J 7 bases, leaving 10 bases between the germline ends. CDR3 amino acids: CASSPQGNEQFF. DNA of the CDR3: TGTGCCAGCAGCCCACAGGGAAATGAGCAGTTCTTC.

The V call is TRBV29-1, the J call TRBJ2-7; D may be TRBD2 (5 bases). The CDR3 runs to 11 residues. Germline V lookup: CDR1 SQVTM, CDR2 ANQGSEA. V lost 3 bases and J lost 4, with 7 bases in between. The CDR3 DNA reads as TGCAGCGTTGATTCGGGGTACGAGCAGTACTTC. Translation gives CSVDSGYEQYF.

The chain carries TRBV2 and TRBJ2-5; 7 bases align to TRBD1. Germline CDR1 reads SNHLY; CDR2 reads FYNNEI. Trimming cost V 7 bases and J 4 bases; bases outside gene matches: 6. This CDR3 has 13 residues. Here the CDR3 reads CASKQGSGETQYF. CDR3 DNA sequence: TGTGCCAGCAAACAGGGGTCGGGAGAGACCCAGTACTTC.

The CDR3 here is CASMFGARGSEQFF. The DNA of the CDR3 is TGCGCCAGCATGTTCGGAGCCCGGGGTAGTGAGCAGTTCTTC. The genes are TRBV4-1 and TRBJ2-1; possibly TRBD2 for D (5 bases). This CDR3 has 14 residues. V was clipped by 7 bases and J by 9 bases, with 19 bases between them. From germline, CDR1 is MGHRA and CDR2 YSYEKL.

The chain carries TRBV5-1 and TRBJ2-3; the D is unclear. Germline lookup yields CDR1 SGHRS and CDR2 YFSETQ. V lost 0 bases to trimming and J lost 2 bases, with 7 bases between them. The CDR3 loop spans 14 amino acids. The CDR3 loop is CASSLDTNTDTQYF. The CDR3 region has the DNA TGCGCCAGCAGCTTGGACACCAACACAGATACGCAGTATTTT.

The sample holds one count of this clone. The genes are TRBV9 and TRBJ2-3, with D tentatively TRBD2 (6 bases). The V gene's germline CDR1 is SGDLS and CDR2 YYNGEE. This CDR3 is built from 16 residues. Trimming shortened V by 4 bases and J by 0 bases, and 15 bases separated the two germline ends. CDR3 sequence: CASSPSSGSSTDTQYF. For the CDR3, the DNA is TGTGCCAGCAGCCCAAGTAGCGGCAGTAGCACAGATACGCAGTATTTT.

The CDR3: CSVDTGGYGYTF. In nucleotides, the CDR3 is TGCAGCGTTGATACCGGGGGCTATGGCTACACCTTC. J is TRBJ1-2 and V is TRBV29-1; TRBD1 is a possible D gene (5 bases). Germline CDR1 and CDR2: SQVTM and ANQGSEA. The CDR3 has 12 amino acids. V shed 3 bases and J shed 4 bases, with 9 bases lying between them.

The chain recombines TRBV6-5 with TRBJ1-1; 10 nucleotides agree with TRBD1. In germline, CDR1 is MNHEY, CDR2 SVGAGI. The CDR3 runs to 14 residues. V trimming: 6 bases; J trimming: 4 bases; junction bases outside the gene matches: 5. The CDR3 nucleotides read TGTGCCAGCAGAAGATGGACAGGGGGCACTGAAGCTTTCTTT. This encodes CASRRWTGGTEAFF.

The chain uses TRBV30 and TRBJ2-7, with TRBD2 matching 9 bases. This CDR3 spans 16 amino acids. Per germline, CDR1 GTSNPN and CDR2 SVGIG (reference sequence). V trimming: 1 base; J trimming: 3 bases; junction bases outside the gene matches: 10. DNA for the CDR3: TGTGCCTGGAGTGACCTCCGAGCGGGGGGAATCTACGAGCAGTACTTC. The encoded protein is CAWSDLRAGGIYEQYF.